This T cell receptor (beta chain) was obtained from a study of T cells after yellow fever vaccination. Study-wide results and caveats: Just a small share of clonotypes turned up in the CD4 compartment as well as the CD8 compartment. Abundant contaminating clonotypes from the bulk population could appear in FACS-sorted repertoires. Detected again after the booster were most primary-vaccination clones, at 95% to 98% CD4 and about 90% CD8.

This clonotype was observed a few times. Its antigen is unidentified. Template switching by 5'RACE produced TCR cDNA, adding a universal primer site and UMIs. TCRdb reanalysed the 5' RACE reads using MiXCR and keeps one entry per CDR3 protein. The sample shows 170,000 or so distinct CDR3 sequences, approximately 6.2% of them seen only once. The CDR3 loop spans 18 amino acids. Germline CDR1 is SGHRS and CDR2 is YFSETQ. V gave up 1 base and J gave up 4 bases, with 22 bases separating them. The origin of this receptor is a man aged 18 to 30 who received the YFV17D yellow fever vaccine. The genes are TRBV5-1 and TRBJ2-3, with TRBD1 as a possible D gene (6 bases). The sequencing used CD4+ T cells sorted from PBMCs, collected on the day of the first yellow fever vaccination. The CDR3 protein is CASSLLGPTGNWADTQYF. The CDR3 coding sequence is TGCGCCAGCAGCTTGTTGGGGCCAACAGGGAACTGGGCAGATACGCAGTATTTT.